These 27 T cell receptor beta chains were sequenced from one sample in a study of blood T cell repertoires in COVID-19. Produced via immunoSEQ multiplex PCR; TCRdb's table is partial and in-frame only. The sample lists some 11,000 clones, 73% occurring once. Material: peripheral blood. These receptors all come from a human donor in a cohort sampled during active COVID-19.

The gene calls are TRBV27 and TRBJ2-3; 10 bases are shared with TRBD1. Germline CDR1 is MNHEY and CDR2 is SMNVEV (reference sequence). This CDR3 is built from 15 residues. J lost 6 bases, V lost 0 bases, and 3 bases had no gene match. CDR3 region: CASSLSRQGADTQYF. CDR3 DNA: TGTGCCAGCAGTTTATCGCGACAGGGGGCGGATACGCAGTATTTT.

The J gene is TRBJ1-1, the V gene TRBV19; no reliable D call. Per the germline V gene, CDR1 is LNHDA and CDR2 is SQIVND (reference sequence). The V and J ends lost 8 bases and 5 bases respectively, with 21 bases between them. The CDR3 is 15 amino acids. The CDR3 region has the DNA TGTGCCAGTGTCCGACTGGGAGGAGGTAGGACTGAAGCTTTCTTT. Its translation is CASVRLGGGRTEAFF.

This clone was observed a handful of times. The rearrangement uses TRBV19 and TRBJ2-6; tentative D call: TRBD1 (6 bases). This CDR3 is built from 15 residues. In germline, CDR1 is LNHDA, CDR2 SQIVND (reference sequence). The germline V and J ends were trimmed by 6 bases and 4 bases, with 13 bases remaining between them. The CDR3 coding sequence is TGTGCCAGTAGGCGACAGGTCTGGGGGGCCAACGTCCTGACTTTC. Its protein is CASRRQVWGANVLTF.

V is TRBV7-9 and J is TRBJ2-1; the D gene is possibly TRBD1 (6 bases). The CDR3 totals 12 residues. CDR1 is SEHNR, CDR2 FQNEAQ, per germline (reference sequence). V dropped 5 bases and J dropped 7 bases, with 9 bases sitting between them. This chain's CDR3 is CASSRQGNEQFF. In DNA, the CDR3 is TGTGCCAGCAGCCGTCAGGGGAATGAGCAGTTCTTC. The variable domain in full, completed from reference TRBV7-9 and TRBJ2-1, reads DTGVSQNPRHKITKRGQNVTFRCDPISEHNRLYWYRQTLGQGPEFLTYFQNEAQLEKSRLLSDRFSAERPKGSFSTLEIQRTEQGDSAMYLCASSRQGNEQFFGPGTRLTVL.

The chain recombines TRBV6-5 with TRBJ2-4, with 7 bases aligning to TRBD1. CDR1 is MNHEY, CDR2 SVGAGI, per germline. The V and J ends lost 3 bases and 1 base, in that order; junction bases with no gene match: 6. The length of the CDR3 is 16 residues. In DNA form, the CDR3 reads TGTGCCAGCAGTTATGGGCAGGGGGTTGCCAAAAACATTCAGTACTTC. This sequence encodes CASSYGQGVAKNIQYF.

This clone was picked up a small number of times. This chain uses TRBV19 with TRBJ2-1; D perhaps matches TRBD2 (5 bases). CDR1 is LNHDA, CDR2 SQIVND, per germline (reference sequence). The CDR3 is 16 residues long. V lost 4 bases, J lost 12 bases, and 25 bases lay in between. This chain's CDR3 is CASSRLGILDRDAQFF. CDR3 in DNA: TGTGCCAGTAGTAGACTGGGGATCCTAGACCGGGATGCGCAGTTCTTC.

The genes are TRBV5-5 and TRBJ2-7; D is uncertain. V was cut by 0 bases and J by 0 bases, with 10 bases left in between. CDR3 size: 15 residues. Germline V gene sequence: CDR1 SGHKS, CDR2 YYEKEE (reference sequence). DNA of the CDR3: TGTGCCAGCAGCTTGGTGGTTCTTAGCTCCTACGAGCAGTACTTC. It encodes CASSLVVLSSYEQYF.

The genes are TRBV5-1 and TRBJ2-3; the D gene is possibly TRBD1 (7 bases). V was pared by 0 bases and J by 5 bases, with 10 bases between. Germline assignment: CDR1 SGHRS and CDR2 YFSETQ. The CDR3 totals 14 residues. The CDR3 protein is CASSLGRDRDTQYF. DNA of the CDR3: TGCGCCAGCAGCTTGGGGCGGGACAGAGATACGCAGTATTTT. Based on the CDR3 plus reference TRBV5-1 and TRBJ2-3, the full variable domain is KAGVTQTPRYLIKTRGQQVTLSCSPISGHRSVSWYQQTPGQGLQFLFEYFSETQRNKGNFPGRFSGRQFSNSRSEMNVSTLELGDSALYLCASSLGRDRDTQYFGPGTRLTVL.

V is TRBV7-8 and J is TRBJ2-7, with 10 bases that match TRBD2. There are 14 residues in the CDR3. The trim removed 5 bases at V and 1 base at J, leaving 2 bases unmatched. Germline V gives CDR1 SGHVS, CDR2 FQNEAQ. The CDR3 loop is CASSQAGGSYEQYF. The CDR3 DNA reads TGTGCCAGCAGCCAAGCGGGGGGGTCCTACGAGCAGTACTTC.

By share, this clone counts as medium-sized. The chain joins TRBV9 to TRBJ2-7; tentatively, D is TRBD2 (5 bases). CDR1 and CDR2 from the germline V gene are SGDLS and YYNGEE. Trimming stripped 0 bases from V and 3 bases from J, with 7 bases between. The CDR3 extends over 13 amino acids. The CDR3 coding sequence is TGTGCCAGCAGCGTAGCGGGAAACTACGAGCAGTACTTC. As protein: CASSVAGNYEQYF.

This chain uses TRBV10-3 with TRBJ1-3; no clear D. The CDR3 is made up of 15 amino acids. In germline, CDR1 is ENHRY, CDR2 SYGVKD. The V end lost 4 bases, the J end lost 0 bases, and 10 bases lay between the germline ends. CDR3 DNA: TGTGCCATCAGTGCCCCAGAACGCTCTGGAAACACCATATATTTT. Encoded protein: CAISAPERSGNTIYF.

The rearrangement uses TRBV25-1 and TRBJ2-1; D is uncertain. The CDR3 totals 13 residues. V dropped 6 bases and J dropped 4 bases, with 10 bases sitting between them. Per germline, CDR1 MGHDK and CDR2 SYGVNS. CDR3 sequence reads: CASSSLGYNEQFF. The CDR3 DNA follows: TGTGCCAGCAGCTCCCTCGGGTACAATGAGCAGTTCTTC.

The chain is built from TRBV2 and TRBJ2-2; D possibly corresponds to TRBD2 (5 bases). The CDR3 has 13 amino acids. Trimming took 7 bases from V and 6 from J, leaving 12 bases between them. The germline gives CDR1 SNHLY, CDR2 FYNNEI. The CDR3 coding sequence is TGTGCCAGCACCACTAGTTCCTCCGGGGAGCTGTTTTTT. Translating gives CASTTSSSGELFF.

The rearrangement uses TRBV30 and TRBJ2-7, with 7 bases that match TRBD1. This CDR3 is 14 amino acids long. Germline CDR1 GTSNPN, CDR2 SVGIG (reference sequence). J lost 0 bases, V lost 3 bases, and 5 bases had no gene match. The CDR3 reads CAWRRGLRSYEQYF. In DNA, the CDR3 is TGTGCCTGGAGAAGGGGGCTTCGCTCCTACGAGCAGTACTTC.

This chain uses TRBV2 with TRBJ1-2; no firm D call. The V end was cut by 1 base, the J end by 4 bases, with 13 bases between. The germline CDR1 and CDR2 sequences are SNHLY and FYNNEI. The CDR3 loop spans 15 amino acids. The DNA for the CDR3 is TGTGCCAGCAGTGAAGGGAGGAGGTCCTTCTATGGCTACACCTTC. Its protein product is CASSEGRRSFYGYTF.

The chain couples TRBV29-1 to TRBJ2-3; TRBD2 matches 7 bases. The germline V gene encodes CDR1 SQVTM and CDR2 ANQGSEA. CDR3 length equals 12 residues. Germline trimming cut 7 bases from V and 5 bases from J; bases unmatched to any gene: 6. The CDR3 bases are TGCAGCGAAAGACTAGCAGGAGATACGCAGTATTTT. This gives the protein CSERLAGDTQYF.

The CDR3 here is CAWSRGEGTYNEQFF. In DNA, the CDR3 is TGTGCCTGGAGCCGGGGAGAGGGAACCTACAATGAGCAGTTCTTC. The chain carries TRBV30 and TRBJ2-1, with D possibly matching TRBD2 (5 bases). The CDR3 covers 15 residues. Trimming pared 3 bases from V and 2 bases from J, leaving 14 bases between. Per germline, CDR1 GTSNPN and CDR2 SVGIG (reference sequence).

As for this clone: Additional DNA sequences in this sample encode the identical CDR3. The chain links TRBV19 to TRBJ2-3; 7 bases agree with TRBD2. The ends lost 6 bases at V and 2 bases at J; junction bases unmatched: 2. Germline loops: CDR1 LNHDA, CDR2 SQIVND (reference sequence). This CDR3 region has 13 residues. The chain's CDR3 is CASRRGSTDTQYF. The CDR3 DNA reads TGTGCCAGTAGGCGGGGGTCCACAGATACGCAGTATTTT.

This chain links TRBV19 with TRBJ2-1; 12 bases fit TRBD2. V dropped 3 bases and J dropped 7; count of bases not matched to a gene: 7. The CDR3 is 16 residues long. Looked up from germline, CDR1 is LNHDA and CDR2 is SQIVND (reference sequence). The CDR3 protein is CASSIRLAGAGNEQFF. DNA of the CDR3: TGTGCCAGTAGTATTAGACTAGCGGGAGCCGGGAATGAGCAGTTCTTC.

This chain connects TRBV9 to TRBJ2-1, with D possibly matching TRBD1 (5 bases). CDR1 is SGDLS and CDR2 is YYNGEE in the germline V gene. CDR3 length: 17 residues. Trimming pared 0 bases from V and 1 base from J, leaving 14 bases between. CDR3 in DNA: TGTGCCAGCAGCGTAGGAGGCAGGGTAGGGTCCTACAATGAGCAGTTCTTC. Encoded protein: CASSVGGRVGSYNEQFF.

This clone was recorded a few times. This chain joins TRBV6-5 and TRBJ1-1; TRBD1 agrees at 8 bases. Germline values: CDR1 MNHEY, CDR2 SVGAGI. Unmatched junction bases numbered 7, after V lost 6 bases and J lost 4 bases. There are 14 residues in the CDR3. The CDR3 reads CASSRQGPGTEAFF. The CDR3 nucleotides are TGTGCCAGCAGCCGACAGGGGCCCGGCACTGAAGCTTTCTTT.

CDR3 DNA: TGTGCCAGCAGTAGGACGGGAGAAGGAGAGCAGTTCTTC. Translated: CASSRTGEGEQFF. V usage is TRBV6-5 and J usage is TRBJ2-1; possibly TRBD2 for D (6 bases). CDR1 is MNHEY and CDR2 is SVGAGI in the germline V gene. The CDR3 extends over 13 amino acids. The V end was cut by 5 bases, the J end by 10 bases, with 15 bases between.

The genes are TRBV27 and TRBJ2-3; TRBD2 aligns across 7 bases. The germline gives CDR1 MNHEY, CDR2 SMNVEV (reference sequence). The CDR3 sequence is 13 residues long. After removal of 5 bases from V and 3 bases from J, the junction contained 2 bases not matched to a gene. The CDR3 here is CASSGLVTDTQYF. CDR3 sequence (DNA): TGTGCCAGCAGTGGACTAGTTACAGATACGCAGTATTTT.

The chain has TRBV20-1 and TRBJ1-1; D not resolved. The germline V gene has CDR1 DFQATT and CDR2 SNEGSKA (reference sequence). This CDR3 is built from 10 residues. Trimming took off 7 bases at V and 11 bases at J, with 14 bases between the two ends. In nucleotides, the CDR3 is TGCAGTGAGAGGGAGGGCTCTGCTTTCTTT. Amino acid sequence: CSEREGSAFF.

The J gene is TRBJ1-2, the V gene TRBV4-1; D is perhaps TRBD1 (5 bases). Germline lookup yields CDR1 MGHRA and CDR2 YSYEKL. This CDR3 has 13 amino acids. The ends were cut back, 4 bases at V and 4 bases at J, with 10 bases in the middle. As DNA, the CDR3 is TGCGCCAGCAGCCTCGGGACTCTCTATGGCTACACCTTC. Translated: CASSLGTLYGYTF.

The V and J genes are TRBV14 and TRBJ2-7; D call uncertain. Trimming stripped 5 bases from V and 4 bases from J, with 12 bases between. In germline, CDR1 is SGHDN, CDR2 FVKESK. This CDR3 is built from 13 residues. The CDR3 sequence is CASSTRPPYEQYF. DNA for the CDR3: TGTGCCAGCAGCACTCGCCCTCCTTACGAGCAGTACTTC.

The chain is built from TRBV3-1 (or the pseudogene TRBV3-2) and TRBJ1-5, with D possibly being TRBD1 (6 bases). Trimming left V 4 bases short and J 0 bases short, with 22 bases between. The CDR3 loop spans 19 amino acids. The germline V gene encodes CDR1 LGHDT and CDR2 YNNKEL (reference sequence). The CDR3 sequence: CASSRGAIRGSYSNQPQHF. For the CDR3, the DNA is TGTGCCAGCAGCCGAGGGGCGATCAGGGGATCGTATAGCAATCAGCCCCAGCATTTT.